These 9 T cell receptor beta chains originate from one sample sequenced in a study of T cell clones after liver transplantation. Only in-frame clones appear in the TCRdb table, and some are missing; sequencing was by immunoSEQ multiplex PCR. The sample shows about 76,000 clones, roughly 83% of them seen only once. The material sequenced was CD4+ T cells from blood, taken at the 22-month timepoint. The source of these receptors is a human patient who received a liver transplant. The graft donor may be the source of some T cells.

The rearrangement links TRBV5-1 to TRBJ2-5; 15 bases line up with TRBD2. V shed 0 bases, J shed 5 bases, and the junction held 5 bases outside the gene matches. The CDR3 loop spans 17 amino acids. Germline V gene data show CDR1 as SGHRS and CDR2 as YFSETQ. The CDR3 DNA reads TGCGCCAGCAGCTTGGGGGGACTAGCGGGAGGTTTGGAGACCCAGTACTTC. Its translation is CASSLGGLAGGLETQYF.

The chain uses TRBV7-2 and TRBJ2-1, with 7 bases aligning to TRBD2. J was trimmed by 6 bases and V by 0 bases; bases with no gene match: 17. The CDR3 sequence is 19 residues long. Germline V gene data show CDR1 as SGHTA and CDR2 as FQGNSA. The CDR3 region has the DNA TGTGCCAGCAGCTTAGCGGCCGAGCGGGAAGCCGGCCGTAGCAATGAGCAGTTCTTC. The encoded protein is CASSLAAEREAGRSNEQFF.

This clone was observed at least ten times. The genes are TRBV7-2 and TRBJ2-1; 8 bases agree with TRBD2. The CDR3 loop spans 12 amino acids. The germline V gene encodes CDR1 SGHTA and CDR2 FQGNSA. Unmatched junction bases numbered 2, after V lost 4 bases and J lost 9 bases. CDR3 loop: CASSSGGVEQFF. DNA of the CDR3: TGTGCCAGCAGCTCGGGAGGGGTTGAGCAGTTCTTC. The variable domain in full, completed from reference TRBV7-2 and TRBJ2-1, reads GAGVSQSPSNKVTEKGKDVELRCDPISGHTALYWYRQSLGQGLEFLIYFQGNSAPDKSGLPSDRFSAERTGGSVSTLTIQRTQQEDSAVYLCASSSGGVEQFFGPGTRLTVL.

The CDR3 DNA reads TGTGCCATCAGGCCGGGACGGGGGTCCTACGAGCAGTACTTC. It is translated as CAIRPGRGSYEQYF. The chain uses TRBV10-3 and TRBJ2-7; weak D call: TRBD2 (6 bases). The CDR3 has 14 residues. Germline V CDR1 and CDR2: ENHRY, SYGVKD. Trimming shortened V by 6 bases and J by 1 base, and 13 bases separated the two germline ends.

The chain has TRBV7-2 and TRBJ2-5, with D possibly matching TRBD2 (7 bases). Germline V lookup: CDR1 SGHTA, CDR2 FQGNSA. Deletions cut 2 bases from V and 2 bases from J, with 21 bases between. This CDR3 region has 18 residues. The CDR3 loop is CASSLSPLGGGGQETQYF. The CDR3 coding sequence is TGTGCCAGCAGCTTAAGCCCCCTCGGAGGGGGGGGACAAGAGACCCAGTACTTC.

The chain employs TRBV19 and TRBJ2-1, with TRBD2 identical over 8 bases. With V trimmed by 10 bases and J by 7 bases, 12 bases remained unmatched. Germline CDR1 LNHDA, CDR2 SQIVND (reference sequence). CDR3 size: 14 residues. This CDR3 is CATKGTRRKNEQFF. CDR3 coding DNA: TGTGCCACCAAAGGGACTAGAAGAAAAAATGAGCAGTTCTTC.

DNA of the CDR3: TGTGCCAGCAGCTCCCGGACTGCGGGGGGGTTGGAGACCCAGTACTTC. Its protein product is CASSSRTAGGLETQYF. The genes are TRBV7-2 and TRBJ2-5; 9 bases are a match to TRBD2. The V segment lost 4 bases and the J segment 5 bases; nucleotides outside the gene matches: 11. Per germline, CDR1 SGHTA and CDR2 FQGNSA. The length of the CDR3 is 16 residues.

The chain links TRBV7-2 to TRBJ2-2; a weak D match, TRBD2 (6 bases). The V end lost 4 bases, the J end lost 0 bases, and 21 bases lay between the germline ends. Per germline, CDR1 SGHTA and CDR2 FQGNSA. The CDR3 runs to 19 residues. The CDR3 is CASSSLGISGLANTGELFF. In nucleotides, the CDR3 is TGTGCCAGCAGCTCGCTGGGGATTAGCGGACTCGCGAACACCGGGGAGCTGTTTTTT.

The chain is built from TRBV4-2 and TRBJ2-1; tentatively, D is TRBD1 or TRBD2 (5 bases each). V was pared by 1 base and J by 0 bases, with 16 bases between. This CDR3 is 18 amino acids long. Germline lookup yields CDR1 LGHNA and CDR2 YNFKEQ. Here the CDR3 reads CASSQVSGAEDSYNEQFF. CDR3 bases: TGTGCCAGCAGCCAAGTGTCCGGGGCGGAAGACTCCTACAATGAGCAGTTCTTC.